This TCR beta chain was recorded in a study of blood T cell repertoires in COVID-19. Study information: The United States, Italy and Spain supplied acute and convalescent COVID-19 samples. Nucleic acid was either cDNA or gDNA, and it came from T cells, B-cell-depleted T cells, or PBMCs.

This clone was counted a single time. Original analysis: Reference gene primer amplification gave estimated nucleated cell counts. Produced via immunoSEQ multiplex PCR; TCRdb's table is partial and in-frame only. That table is the source of V, J and clone size, and D and trimming were worked out from the DNA. The sample carries around 110,000 clones, 75% to 90% recorded once. Between the trimmed V and J ends, which lost 11 bases and 2 bases, there was a span of 15 bases. This CDR3 comprises 13 residues. The TCR sequence derives from a man between 25 and 39 years old with acute or convalescent COVID-19. The rearrangement joins TRBV12-3 or TRBV12-4 to TRBJ1-2, with no clear D. Specimen: peripheral blood. The CDR3 protein is CAASGGLNYGYTF. The CDR3 region has the DNA TGTGCCGCCTCAGGAGGCTTAAACTATGGCTACACCTTC.